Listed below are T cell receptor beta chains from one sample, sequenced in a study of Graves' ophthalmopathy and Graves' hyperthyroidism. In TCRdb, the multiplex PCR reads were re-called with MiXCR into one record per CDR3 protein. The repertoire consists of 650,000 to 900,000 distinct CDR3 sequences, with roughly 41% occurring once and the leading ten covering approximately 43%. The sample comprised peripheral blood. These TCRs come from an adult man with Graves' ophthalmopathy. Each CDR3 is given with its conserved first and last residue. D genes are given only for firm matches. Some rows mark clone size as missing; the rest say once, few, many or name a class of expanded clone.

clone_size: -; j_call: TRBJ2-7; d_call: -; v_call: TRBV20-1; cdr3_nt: TGCAGTGCAATCCGGGACACAAGCTCCTACGTGCAGTACTTC; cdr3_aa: CSAIRDTSSYVQYF
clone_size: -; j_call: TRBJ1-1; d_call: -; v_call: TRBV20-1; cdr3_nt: TGCAGTGCTAAACGCGGGGGTCGTAGCACTGAAGCTTTCTTT; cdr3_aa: CSAKRGGRSTEAFF
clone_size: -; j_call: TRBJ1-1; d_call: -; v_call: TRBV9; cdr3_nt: TGTGCCAGCAGCCAAGATTCGGCAGCTTTCTTT; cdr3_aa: CASSQDSAAFF
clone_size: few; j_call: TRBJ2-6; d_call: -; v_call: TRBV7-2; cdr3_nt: TGTGCCAGCAGCGAGGGGTACTCTGGGGCCAACGTCCTGACTTTC; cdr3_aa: CASSEGYSGANVLTF
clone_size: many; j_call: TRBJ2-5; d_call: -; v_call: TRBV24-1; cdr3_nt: TGTGCCACCAGTGGTGACCGGGACATAGGACGGGAGACCCAGTACTTC; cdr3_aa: CATSGDRDIGRETQYF
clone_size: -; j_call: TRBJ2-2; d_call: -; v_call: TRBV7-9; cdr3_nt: TGTGCCAGCAGCCGGGCGCTAGAAGCGAACACCGGGGAGCTGTTTTTT; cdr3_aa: CASSRALEANTGELFF
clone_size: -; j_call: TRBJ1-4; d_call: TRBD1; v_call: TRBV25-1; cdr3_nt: TGTGCCAGCACCTCGACAGGGGGAGGTGAAAAACTGTTTTTT; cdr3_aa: CASTSTGGGEKLFF
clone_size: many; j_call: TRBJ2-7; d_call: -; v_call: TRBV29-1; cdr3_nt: TGCAGCGTCGGTCATCGGACCTCCTACGAGCAGTACTTC; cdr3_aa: CSVGHRTSYEQYF
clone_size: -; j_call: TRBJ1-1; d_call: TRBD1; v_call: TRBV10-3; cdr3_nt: TGTGCCAGCAGTGTAGTCGGGACAGGGTCGAACACTGAAGCTTTCTTT; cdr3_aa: CASSVVGTGSNTEAFF
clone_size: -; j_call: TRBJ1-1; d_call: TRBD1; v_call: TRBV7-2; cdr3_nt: TGTGCCAGCAGCCTCCTCCCCAGGGGGCACACTGAAGCTTTCTTT; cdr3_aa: CASSLLPRGHTEAFF
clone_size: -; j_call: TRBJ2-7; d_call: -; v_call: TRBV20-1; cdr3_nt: TGCAGTGCTACGCCTAGAGGGATTCAAACCGAGCAGTACTTC; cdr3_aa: CSATPRGIQTEQYF
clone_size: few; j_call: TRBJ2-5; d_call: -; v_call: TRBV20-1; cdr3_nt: TGCAGTGCAAAGAGGTCGCAGGAGACCCAGTACTTC; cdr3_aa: CSAKRSQETQYF
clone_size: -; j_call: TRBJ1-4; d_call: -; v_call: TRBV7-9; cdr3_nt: TGTGCCAGCAGCCAAGATTACGGGTTTAACGAAAAACTGTTTTTT; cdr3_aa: CASSQDYGFNEKLFF
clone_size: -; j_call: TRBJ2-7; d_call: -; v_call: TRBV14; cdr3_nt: TGTGCCAGCAGCCAAGATAGGTACGAGCAGTACTTC; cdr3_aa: CASSQDRYEQYF
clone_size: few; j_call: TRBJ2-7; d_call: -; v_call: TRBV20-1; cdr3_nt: TGCAGTGCTCCCCGGACTCCCTCCTACGAGCAGTACTTC; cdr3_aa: CSAPRTPSYEQYF
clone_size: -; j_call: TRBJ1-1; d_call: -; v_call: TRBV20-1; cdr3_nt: TGCAGTGCTCGCCGGGCTGGGGGTACTGAAGCTTTCTTT; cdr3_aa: CSARRAGGTEAFF
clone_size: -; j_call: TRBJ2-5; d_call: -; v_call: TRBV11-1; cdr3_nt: TGTGCCAGCAGCTACGGCGGGGGCCGCCAAGAGACCCAGTACTTC; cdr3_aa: CASSYGGGRQETQYF
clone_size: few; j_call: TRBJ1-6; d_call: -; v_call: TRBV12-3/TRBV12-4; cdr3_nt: TGTGCCAGCAGTCCTCGGCAGGCCAGATTCCAGGCCCTCCACTTT; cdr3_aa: CASSPRQARFQALHF
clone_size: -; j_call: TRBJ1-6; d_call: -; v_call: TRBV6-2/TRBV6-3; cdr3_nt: TGTGCCAGCAGTTACTCGCAGCAAAATAATTCACCCCTCCACTTT; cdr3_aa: CASSYSQQNNSPLHF
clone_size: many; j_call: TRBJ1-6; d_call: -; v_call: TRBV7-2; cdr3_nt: TGTGCCAGCAGCCGGGTCTTTAACGGCTCACCCCTCCACTTT; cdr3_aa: CASSRVFNGSPLHF
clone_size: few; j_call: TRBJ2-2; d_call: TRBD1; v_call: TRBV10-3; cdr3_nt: TGTGCCAGCAGGCGGGACAGGGCGACCGGGGAGCTGTTTTTT; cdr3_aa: CASRRDRATGELFF
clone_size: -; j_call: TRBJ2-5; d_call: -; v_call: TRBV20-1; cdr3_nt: TGCAGTGTTAGAGGCAACCAAGAGACCCAGTACTTC; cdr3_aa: CSVRGNQETQYF
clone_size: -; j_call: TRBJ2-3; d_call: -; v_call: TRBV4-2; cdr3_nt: TGTGCCAGCAGCCAAGATTTGGGATCTGGCACAGATACGCAGTATTTT; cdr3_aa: CASSQDLGSGTDTQYF
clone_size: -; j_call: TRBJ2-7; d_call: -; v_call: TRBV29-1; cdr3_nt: TGCAGCTTGAGGACTACGTACGAGCAGTACTTC; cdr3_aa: CSLRTTYEQYF
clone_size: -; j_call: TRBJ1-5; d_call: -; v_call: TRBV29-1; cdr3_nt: TGCGCCAGCAGCCAAGTCAGGGGATCCCTGCATCAGCCCCAGCATTTT; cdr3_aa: CASSQVRGSLHQPQHF
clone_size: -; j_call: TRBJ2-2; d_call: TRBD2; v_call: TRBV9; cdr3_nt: TGTGCCAGCAGCGTAGCACCGGGACTAGCTTCGAACACCGGGGAGCTGTTTTTT; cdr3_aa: CASSVAPGLASNTGELFF
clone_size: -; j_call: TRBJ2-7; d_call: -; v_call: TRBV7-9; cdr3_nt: TGTGCCAGCAACCTCGGGGGGCCTAGCCGATCCTACGAGCAGTACTTC; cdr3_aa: CASNLGGPSRSYEQYF
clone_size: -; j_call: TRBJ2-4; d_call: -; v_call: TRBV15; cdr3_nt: TGTGCCACCAGCAGAGGGGAAAACATTCAGTACTTC; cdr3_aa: CATSRGENIQYF
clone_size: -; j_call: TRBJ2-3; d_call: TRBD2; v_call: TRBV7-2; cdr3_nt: TGTGCCAGCAGCTTAGTCCGACTAGCGGGATATCTGGATACGCAGTATTTT; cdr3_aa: CASSLVRLAGYLDTQYF